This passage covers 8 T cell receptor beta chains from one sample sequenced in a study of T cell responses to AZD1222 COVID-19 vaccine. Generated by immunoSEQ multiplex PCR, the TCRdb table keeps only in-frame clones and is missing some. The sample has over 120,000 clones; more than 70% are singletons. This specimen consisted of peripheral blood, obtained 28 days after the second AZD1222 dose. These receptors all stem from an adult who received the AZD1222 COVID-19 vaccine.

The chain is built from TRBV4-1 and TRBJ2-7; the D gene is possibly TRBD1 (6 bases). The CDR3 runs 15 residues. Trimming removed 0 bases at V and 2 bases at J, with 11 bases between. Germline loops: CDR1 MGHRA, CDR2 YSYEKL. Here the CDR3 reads CASSQEVQGAYEQYF. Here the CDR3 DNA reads TGCGCCAGCAGCCAAGAGGTACAGGGAGCCTACGAGCAGTACTTC.

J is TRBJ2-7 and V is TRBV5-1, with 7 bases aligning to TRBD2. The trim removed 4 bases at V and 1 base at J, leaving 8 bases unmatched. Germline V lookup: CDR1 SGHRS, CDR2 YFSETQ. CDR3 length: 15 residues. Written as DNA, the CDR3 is TGCGCCAGCAGCCCCCTGGCGGGAGAGTCCTACGAGCAGTACTTC. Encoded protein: CASSPLAGESYEQYF.

DNA of the CDR3: TGTGCCAGCAGCCACAAGGGACAGGGGGCTGAAGGCTACACCTTC. It encodes CASSHKGQGAEGYTF. The gene calls are TRBV11-2 and TRBJ1-2; 12 bases are shared with TRBD1. V lost 5 bases and J lost 8; bases outside the gene matches: 9. This CDR3 is 15 amino acids long. CDR1 SGHAT and CDR2 FQNNGV come from the germline V gene.

The CDR3 reads CASSPTGELNTEAFF. The CDR3 DNA is TGTGCCAGCTCACCTACAGGAGAGCTGAACACTGAAGCTTTCTTT. This rearrangement joins TRBV18 to TRBJ1-1; D is possibly TRBD1 (5 bases). V was clipped by 3 bases and J by 0 bases, with 11 bases between them. The CDR3 consists of 15 residues. Germline CDR1 KGHSH, CDR2 LQKENI.

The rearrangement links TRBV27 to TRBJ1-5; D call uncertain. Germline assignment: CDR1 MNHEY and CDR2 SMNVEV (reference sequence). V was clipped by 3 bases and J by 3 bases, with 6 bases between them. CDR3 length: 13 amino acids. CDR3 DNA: TGTGCCAGCAGTTTCACAGTCAATCAGCCCCAGCATTTT. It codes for CASSFTVNQPQHF.

CDR3 loop: CASSSRSDSNQPQHF. DNA for the CDR3: TGTGCCAGCAGTTCACGGTCAGATAGCAATCAGCCCCAGCATTTT. The rearrangement links TRBV25-1 to TRBJ1-5, with D unclear. This CDR3 has 15 residues. V dropped 5 bases and J dropped 0 bases, with 11 bases sitting between them. CDR1 is MGHDK, CDR2 SYGVNS, per germline. Filled out from reference TRBV25-1 and TRBJ1-5, the complete variable domain reads EADIYQTPRYLVIGTGKKITLECSQTMGHDKMYWYQQDPGMELHLIHYSYGVNSTEKGDLSSESTVSRIRTEHFPLTLESARPSHTSQYLCASSSRSDSNQPQHFGDGTRLSIL.

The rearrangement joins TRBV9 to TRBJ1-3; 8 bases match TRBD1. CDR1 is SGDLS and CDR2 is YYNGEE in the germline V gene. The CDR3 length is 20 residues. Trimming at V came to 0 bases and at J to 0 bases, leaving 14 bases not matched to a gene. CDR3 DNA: TGTGCCAGCAGCGTAGTTTTGGCAGGGGGCTCCCGGTACTCTGGAAACACCATATATTTT. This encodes CASSVVLAGGSRYSGNTIYF. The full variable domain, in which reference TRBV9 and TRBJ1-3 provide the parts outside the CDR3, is DSGVTQTPKHLITATGQRVTLRCSPRSGDLSVYWYQQSLDQGLQFLIQYYNGEERAKGNILERFSAQQFPDLHSELNLSSLELGDSALYFCASSVVLAGGSRYSGNTIYFGEGSWLTVV.

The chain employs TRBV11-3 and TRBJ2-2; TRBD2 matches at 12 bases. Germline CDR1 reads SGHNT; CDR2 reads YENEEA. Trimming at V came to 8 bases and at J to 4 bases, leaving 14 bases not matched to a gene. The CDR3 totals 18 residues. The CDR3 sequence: CASLGPSGRASVTGELFF. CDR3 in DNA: TGTGCCAGCCTGGGCCCTAGCGGGAGGGCCTCAGTCACCGGGGAGCTGTTTTTT.